The source of this T cell receptor beta chain is a study of T cells in narcolepsy. Study as a whole: Patients with NT1 or NT2 and healthy control donors were enrolled. Findings of the study overall: Blood of same and different patients, but not healthy controls, reportedly held recurring autoreactive clonotypes. No autoreactive T cell clone sequences appeared in some memory CD4+ repertoires.

Sequenced by immunoSEQ multiplex PCR; TCRdb stores in-frame clones only, minus some. The sample has tens of thousands of clones, roughly 84% seen once. The CDR3 is made up of 14 amino acids. V shed 4 bases and J 7 bases; nucleotides not matched to a gene: 8. Germline loops: CDR1 GTSNPN, CDR2 SVGIG (reference sequence). This clone was detected only once. Its antigen remains unknown. The source material was CD45RA- memory CD4+ T cells from PBMCs. The chain joins TRBV30 to TRBJ2-2; TRBD1 agrees at 8 bases. This sequence was found in a human donor with narcolepsy. The CDR3 loop reads CAWKVRGRDGELFF. The CDR3 DNA reads as TGTGCCTGGAAGGTCAGGGGGCGTGACGGGGAGCTGTTTTTT.